This T cell receptor (beta chain) was documented in a study of radiotherapy plus CTLA-4 blockade in lung cancer. Here immunoSEQ multiplex PCR was the method, and the copy in TCRdb shows in-frame clones only, minus some. The table shows more than 30,000 clones, with around 70% occurring only once. CTLA-4 blockade using ipilimumab, together with focal radiation, was received by patients with chemo-refractory metastatic non-small-cell lung cancer. By share, this clone ranks as medium-sized. Its cognate antigen is unknown. Findings and caveats of the study: Among reported predictors of response, early blood T cell clone dynamics with interferon-beta performed best. Radiotherapy was combined with ipilimumab, and tumor-derived TCR clones then expanded in blood.

Looked up from germline, CDR1 is LNHDA and CDR2 is SQIVND (reference sequence). The CDR3 is made up of 15 amino acids. V dropped 5 bases and J dropped 6; count of bases not matched to a gene: 13. The clonotype comes from a human donor with non-small cell lung cancer who had stable disease on radiotherapy plus ipilimumab. The input for sequencing was peripheral blood, taken from a patient treated with radiotherapy plus ipilimumab. The genes are TRBV19 and TRBJ2-7, with 7 bases that match TRBD1. The CDR3 DNA reads as TGTGCCAGTAGTCCTACAGGACAGGCAAGGGGCGAGCAGTACTTC. Translation: CASSPTGQARGEQYF.